This entry features one T cell receptor beta chain sequence. PCR was performed using 60 Vbeta and 13 Jbeta primers. Only in-frame clones appear in the TCRdb table, and some are missing; sequencing was by immunoSEQ multiplex PCR. Among 90,000 to 120,000 clones listed, more than 65% were seen once. This sample stems from a study of cytomegalovirus exposure and HLA in healthy donors. The CDR3 spans 18 residues. V trimming: 10 bases; J trimming: 2 bases; junction bases outside the gene matches: 14. Germline-derived CDR1 and CDR2 are MRHNA and SNTAGT. This TCR derives from a man aged 30-40 years in good health and CMV-seronegative. This chain joins TRBV6-4 and TRBJ2-1; 13 bases agree with TRBD2. The sequencing input was PBMCs. The DNA of the CDR3 is TGTGCCACCCTAAGGTCGGGACTAGCGGGGCTGACCTACAATGAGCAGTTCTTC. It encodes CATLRSGLAGLTYNEQFF.